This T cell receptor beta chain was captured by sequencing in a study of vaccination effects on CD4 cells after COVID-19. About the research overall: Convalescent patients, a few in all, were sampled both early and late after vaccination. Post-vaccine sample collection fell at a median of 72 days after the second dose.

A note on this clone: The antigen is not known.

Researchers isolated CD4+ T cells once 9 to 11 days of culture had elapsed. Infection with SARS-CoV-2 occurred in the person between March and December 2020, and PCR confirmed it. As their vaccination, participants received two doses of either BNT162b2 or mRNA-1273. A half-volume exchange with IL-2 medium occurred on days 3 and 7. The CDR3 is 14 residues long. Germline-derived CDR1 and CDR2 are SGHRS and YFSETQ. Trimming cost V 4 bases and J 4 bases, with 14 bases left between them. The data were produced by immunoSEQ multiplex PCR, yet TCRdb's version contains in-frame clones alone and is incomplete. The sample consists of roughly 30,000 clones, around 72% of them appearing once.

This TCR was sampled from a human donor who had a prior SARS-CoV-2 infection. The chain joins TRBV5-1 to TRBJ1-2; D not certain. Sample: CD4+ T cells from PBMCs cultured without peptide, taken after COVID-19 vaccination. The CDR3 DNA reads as TGCGCCAGCAGCCAGACGTGGAGGTCCTATGGCTACACCTTC. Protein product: CASSQTWRSYGYTF.